Shown below are 19 T cell receptor beta chains from a single sample sequenced in a study of chemoradiotherapy in HPV16-positive cancers. Generated by immunoSEQ multiplex PCR, the TCRdb table keeps only in-frame clones and is missing some. The table shows just over 6,000 clones, with 65% to 75% occurring only once. Sequences were derived from tumor tissue, sampled from a patient who underwent chemoradiotherapy. Receptors were obtained from a human donor with HPV-associated anogenital cancer.

This clone is judged medium-sized (0.01 to 0.1%). The gene calls are TRBV10-2 and TRBJ1-1; 8 positions agree with TRBD1. The CDR3 is 15 residues long. The germline V gene encodes CDR1 WSHSY and CDR2 SAAADI. V lost 1 base, J lost 1 base, and 2 bases stayed unmatched. The CDR3 bases are TGCGCCAGCAGTGAGTGGCAGGGGGCGAACACTGAAGCTTTCTTT. Protein product: CASSEWQGANTEAFF.

The chain recombines TRBV27 with TRBJ2-5, with TRBD2 matching 9 bases. J was trimmed by 7 bases and V by 7 bases; bases with no gene match: 13. There are 15 residues in the CDR3. Looked up from germline, CDR1 is MNHEY and CDR2 is SMNVEV (reference sequence). The CDR3 sequence is CASIGAGGTKWTQYF. Here the CDR3 DNA reads TGTGCCAGCATTGGCGCGGGAGGGACAAAATGGACCCAGTACTTC.

The chain joins TRBV10-3 to TRBJ2-5, with 9 bases aligning to TRBD1. The CDR3 contains 15 residues. The trim removed 6 bases at V and 3 bases at J, leaving 8 bases unmatched. Germline CDR1 is ENHRY and CDR2 is SYGVKD. CDR3 nucleotide sequence: TGTGCCATCAGCTTCGGACAGGGGCGAAAAGAGACCCAGTACTTC. This sequence encodes CAISFGQGRKETQYF.

The CDR3 protein is CASGLVLSGNAEAFF. CDR3 coding DNA: TGTGCTAGTGGTTTGGTACTTAGCGGGAATGCTGAAGCTTTCTTT. The chain combines TRBV12-5 with TRBJ1-1; D gene ambiguous. V was trimmed by 0 bases and J by 6 bases, leaving 14 bases between them. This CDR3 contains 15 residues. Germline V gene lookup returns CDR1 LGHNT and CDR2 FRNRAP.

The V gene is TRBV30, the J gene TRBJ2-2, with no clear D. V dropped 1 base and J dropped 7 bases, with 4 bases sitting between them. The CDR3 is 11 residues long. The germline V gene encodes CDR1 GTSNPN and CDR2 SVGIG (reference sequence). The CDR3 bases are TGTGCCTGGAGTGAGGGCGGGGAGCTGTTTTTT. Its protein is CAWSEGGELFF.

The rearrangement joins TRBV6-4 to TRBJ2-2, with TRBD1 matching 7 bases. This CDR3 spans 15 amino acids. V was clipped by 5 bases and J by 5 bases; unmatched bases: 8. Germline CDR1 reads MRHNA; CDR2 reads SNTAGT. DNA of the CDR3: TGTGCCAGCAGTCCCGAGACAGGGCGAACCGGGGAGCTGTTTTTT. The encoded protein is CASSPETGRTGELFF.

Relative to its sample, this clone is medium-sized. This chain links TRBV18 with TRBJ1-1; 10 bases map to TRBD1. Germline V gene lookup returns CDR1 KGHSH and CDR2 LQKENI. The junction had 3 bases not matched to a gene; V was cut back by 5 bases and J by 6 bases. This CDR3 region has 13 residues. CDR3 in DNA: TGTGCCAGCTCATCAGGACAGGGGGCTGAAGCTTTCTTT. It yields the protein CASSSGQGAEAFF.

V is TRBV29-1 and J is TRBJ2-7, with 7 bases fitting TRBD2. The V segment lost 4 bases and the J segment 0 bases; nucleotides outside the gene matches: 0. The germline V gene has CDR1 SQVTM and CDR2 ANQGSEA. The CDR3 totals 12 residues. The CDR3 coding sequence is TGCAGCGTTGGCGGGAGCTCCTACGAGCAGTACTTC. Its protein is CSVGGSSYEQYF.

The genes are TRBV25-1 and TRBJ1-4; D remains ambiguous. Germline V lookup: CDR1 MGHDK, CDR2 SYGVNS. The ends were cut back, 6 bases at V and 4 bases at J, with 12 bases in the middle. The CDR3 sequence is 14 residues long. The DNA for the CDR3 is TGTGCCAGCAGCGCGCAGGCCCTTAATGAAAAACTGTTTTTT. Amino acid sequence: CASSAQALNEKLFF.

The CDR3 is CASSPSRETQYF. CDR3 sequence (DNA): TGCGCCAGCAGCCCGAGTAGAGAGACCCAGTACTTC. The chain is built from TRBV5-1 and TRBJ2-5; D is uncertain. V lost 4 bases and J lost 4, with 8 bases in between. The CDR3 has 12 residues. Germline CDR1 SGHRS, CDR2 YFSETQ.

The chain joins TRBV5-1 to TRBJ2-1; weak D call: TRBD2 (6 bases). Trimming took off 7 bases at V and 1 base at J, with 9 bases between the two ends. The CDR3 has 13 residues. Germline V gives CDR1 SGHRS, CDR2 YFSETQ. Here the CDR3 reads CASGLPSYNEQFF. For the CDR3, the DNA is TGCGCCAGCGGACTACCATCCTACAATGAGCAGTTCTTC.

The chain joins TRBV30 to TRBJ2-1; no clear D gene. The CDR3 contains 15 residues. CDR1 is GTSNPN, CDR2 SVGIG, per germline (reference sequence). Trimming left V 0 bases short and J 4 bases short, with 13 bases between. CDR3 amino acids: CAWSVGVVRYNEQFF. The CDR3 bases are TGTGCCTGGAGTGTTGGGGTAGTACGGTACAATGAGCAGTTCTTC. Full variable domain (rest looked up from reference TRBV30 and TRBJ2-1): SQTIHQWPATLVQPVGSPLSLECTVEGTSNPNLYWYRQAAGRGLQLLFYSVGIGQISSEVPQNLSASRPQDRQFILSSKKLLLSDSGFYLCAWSVGVVRYNEQFFGPGTRLTVL.

This clone was recorded only once. The rearrangement links TRBV7-9 to TRBJ2-1; TRBD2 aligns across 11 bases. CDR1 SEHNR and CDR2 FQNEAQ come from the germline V gene (reference sequence). J was trimmed by 10 bases and V by 1 base; bases with no gene match: 6. This CDR3 is built from 15 residues. CDR3 bases: TGTGCCAGCAGCTTAGGTAGCGGGAGGGCCGCGGAGCAGTTCTTC. It codes for CASSLGSGRAAEQFF. The complete variable domain, with remaining parts taken from reference TRBV7-9 and TRBJ2-1, reads DTGVSQNPRHKITKRGQNVTFRCDPISEHNRLYWYRQTLGQGPEFLTYFQNEAQLEKSRLLSDRFSAERPKGSFSTLEIQRTEQGDSAMYLCASSLGSGRAAEQFFGPGTRLTVL.

This sequence joins TRBV28 and TRBJ2-5; tentative D call: TRBD1 (6 bases). Germline V gene lookup returns CDR1 MDHEN and CDR2 SYDVKM. The CDR3 is 13 amino acids. Trimming shortened V by 8 bases and J by 0 bases, and 10 bases separated the two germline ends. The CDR3 region has the DNA TGTGCCAGCCAACGGGACAACCAAGAGACCCAGTACTTC. Translated, it gives CASQRDNQETQYF.

Remarks on this clone: A junction end diverges from the germline sequence, so it may reflect a read error. This rearrangement joins TRBV7-9 to TRBJ2-1; TRBD1 is a possible D gene (5 bases). The CDR3 spans 12 residues. Germline V lookup: CDR1 SEHNR, CDR2 FQNEAQ (reference sequence). This CDR3 is CAGSTGYNEQFF. In DNA, the CDR3 is TGTGCCGGCAGTACAGGTTACAATGAGCAGTTCTTC.

The chain joins TRBV5-4 to TRBJ1-1; D ambiguous. Trimming pared 4 bases from V and 7 bases from J, leaving 14 bases between. There are 13 residues in the CDR3. Per the germline V gene, CDR1 is SGHNT and CDR2 is YYREEE (reference sequence). Here the CDR3 reads CASSTRHEGEAFF. CDR3 bases: TGTGCCAGCAGCACAAGACATGAGGGTGAAGCTTTCTTT.

This chain links TRBV5-1 with TRBJ2-5, with TRBD1 identical over 7 bases. From germline, CDR1 is SGHRS and CDR2 YFSETQ. The V segment lost 3 bases and the J segment 1 base; nucleotides outside the gene matches: 6. The CDR3 has 15 residues. In DNA form, the CDR3 reads TGCGCCAGCAGCTCACAGACAGGGCTCCAAGAGACCCAGTACTTC. Translated: CASSSQTGLQETQYF.

The rearrangement uses TRBV6-1 and TRBJ1-2, with D unresolved. Germline CDR1 is MNHNS and CDR2 is SASEGT. V was trimmed by 1 base and J by 7 bases, leaving 10 bases between them. The CDR3 runs 13 residues. CDR3 DNA: TGTGCCAGCAGTGAAGGCACTTACCGTGGCTACACCTTC. Protein: CASSEGTYRGYTF.

J is TRBJ2-7 and V is TRBV5-1; TRBD2 matches at 11 bases. Germline assignment: CDR1 SGHRS and CDR2 YFSETQ. The V segment lost 4 bases and the J segment 5 bases; nucleotides outside the gene matches: 5. This CDR3 has 14 amino acids. CDR3 loop: CASSAGTSGNEQYF. CDR3 DNA sequence: TGCGCCAGCAGCGCGGGGACTAGCGGAAACGAGCAGTACTTC.